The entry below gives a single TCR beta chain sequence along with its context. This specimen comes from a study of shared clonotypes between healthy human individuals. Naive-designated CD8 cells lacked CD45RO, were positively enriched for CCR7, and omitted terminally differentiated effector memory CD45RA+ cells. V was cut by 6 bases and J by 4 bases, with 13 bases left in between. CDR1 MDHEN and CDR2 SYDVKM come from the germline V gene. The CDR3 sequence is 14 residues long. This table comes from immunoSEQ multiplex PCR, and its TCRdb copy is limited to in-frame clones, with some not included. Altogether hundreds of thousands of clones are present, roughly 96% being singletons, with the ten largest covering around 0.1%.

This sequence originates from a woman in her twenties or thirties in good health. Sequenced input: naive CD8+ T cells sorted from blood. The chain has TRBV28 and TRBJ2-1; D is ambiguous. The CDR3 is CASSFLDGYNEQFF. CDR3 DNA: TGTGCCAGCAGCTTTCTGGACGGGTACAATGAGCAGTTCTTC.